A single sample gave rise to the 28 T cell receptor beta chains below, sequenced in a study of cytomegalovirus exposure and HLA in healthy donors (dated by TCRdb to about 2017). Libraries were made using the immunoSEQ multiplex PCR assay. The multiplex PCR relied on a mix of 60 forward primers for TCR Vbeta segments and 13 reverse primers for TCR Jbeta segments. This is the immuneACCESS table as TCRdb keeps it, with only in-frame sequences that have V and J called. A part of the clones is gone; compared with another copy, unresolved V genes explain less than half, and the rest is unexplained. The table for this sample lists 55,000 to 65,000 clones; roughly 80% of them were counted only once. Approximately 3.4% of the sample rests with the top ten. The sequenced sample was PBMCs. These receptors came from a woman aged 40 to 50 in good health and CMV-seropositive.

A note on this clone: Other DNA sequences of this sample code for an identical CDR3. The V and J genes are TRBV10-3 and TRBJ1-6; 8 bases line up with TRBD1. Germline V gives CDR1 ENHRY, CDR2 SYGVKD. This CDR3 is 16 amino acids long. V shed 4 bases, J shed 5 bases, and the junction held 7 bases outside the gene matches. This CDR3 reads CAISAEDRGHNSPLHF. DNA of the CDR3: TGTGCCATCAGTGCTGAAGACAGGGGACATAATTCACCCCTCCACTTT.

The chain links TRBV18 to TRBJ1-2; 9 positions agree with TRBD1. From germline, CDR1 is KGHSH and CDR2 LQKENI. V was clipped by 5 bases and J by 7 bases; unmatched bases: 5. CDR3 length: 13 amino acids. The CDR3 is CASSGDRVAGYTF. The DNA of the CDR3 is TGTGCCAGCTCAGGGGACAGGGTGGCTGGCTACACCTTC.

This clone was seen more than once but under ten times. The V call is TRBV30, the J call TRBJ2-2, with D possibly TRBD1 on 6 matching bases. CDR3 length: 18 amino acids. Trimming removed 0 bases at V and 6 bases at J, with 23 bases between. Germline CDR1 reads GTSNPN; CDR2 reads SVGIG (reference sequence). CDR3 DNA: TGTGCCTGGAGTGTAGTAAGGGGGACCAACCTGTGGGCCGGGGAGCTGTTTTTT. This sequence encodes CAWSVVRGTNLWAGELFF.

This clone was recorded only once. The V gene is TRBV27, the J gene TRBJ1-5, with 8 bases aligning to TRBD1. J lost 4 bases, V lost 5 bases, and 4 bases had no gene match. The germline V gene has CDR1 MNHEY and CDR2 SMNVEV (reference sequence). The CDR3 has 14 amino acids. CDR3 nucleotide sequence: TGTGCCAGCAGTCCCCGGGACAGGAATCAGCCCCAGCATTTT. Its translation is CASSPRDRNQPQHF.

Worth noting for this clone: Sequence at one end of the junction differs from germline and may be a read error. This chain uses TRBV7-9 with TRBJ1-1; tentatively, D is TRBD1 (6 bases). The germline CDR1 and CDR2 sequences are SEHNR and FQNEAQ (reference sequence). The CDR3 extends over 12 amino acids. In DNA form, the CDR3 reads TGTTCCAGCAGCTTAAAACAGGGTGAAGCTTTCTTT. This encodes CSSSLKQGEAFF.

This clone has just a few counts. The chain recombines TRBV5-4 with TRBJ1-2; D gene unclear. Trimming removed 5 bases from V and 4 bases from J, with 15 bases in between. CDR3 length: 14 amino acids. From germline, CDR1 is SGHNT and CDR2 YYREEE (reference sequence). This chain's CDR3 is CASRSRWSGYGYTF. The CDR3 nucleotides are TGTGCCAGCAGATCGCGATGGTCCGGCTATGGCTACACCTTC.

The gene calls are TRBV10-3 and TRBJ2-5; TRBD1 agrees at 12 bases. The ends lost 6 bases at V and 6 bases at J; junction bases unmatched: 11. Germline values: CDR1 ENHRY, CDR2 SYGVKD. CDR3 length: 16 amino acids. The CDR3: CAIRGSGTGGGKTQYF. CDR3 coding DNA: TGTGCCATCAGGGGATCCGGGACAGGGGGCGGAAAGACCCAGTACTTC.

The chain joins TRBV7-9 to TRBJ1-1; 9 bases match TRBD1. The CDR3 consists of 16 residues. The V gene end was trimmed by 3 bases and the J gene end by 3 bases; junction bases not matched to a gene: 8. Per germline, CDR1 SEHNR and CDR2 FQNEAQ (reference sequence). CDR3 sequence: CASSFGTGMVHTEAFF. In nucleotides, the CDR3 is TGTGCCAGCAGCTTCGGGACAGGGATGGTGCACACTGAAGCTTTCTTT.

This sequence joins TRBV7-4 and TRBJ1-5; D is undetermined. Per germline, CDR1 SGHVT and CDR2 SQSDAQ. V lost 3 bases, J lost 0 bases, and 9 bases lay in between. The CDR3 extends over 15 amino acids. The CDR3 bases are TGTGCCAGCAGCTTCGAGGACTTTAGCAATCAGCCCCAGCATTTT. Its translation: CASSFEDFSNQPQHF.

This chain connects TRBV11-1 to TRBJ2-2; a weak D match, TRBD2 (6 bases). CDR3 size: 18 residues. Germline assignment: CDR1 SGHAT and CDR2 FQDESV (reference sequence). V was pared by 3 bases and J by 2 bases, with 19 bases between. The CDR3 DNA reads as TGTGCCAGCAGCTTTCAGCGGCGGGGTCGCGGAAACACCGGGGAGCTGTTTTTT. Translation: CASSFQRRGRGNTGELFF.

In its sample, this clone was seen once. J is TRBJ2-3 and V is TRBV4-1, with D tentatively TRBD2 (6 bases). V was cut by 4 bases and J by 2 bases, with 13 bases left in between. CDR1 MGHRA and CDR2 YSYEKL come from the germline V gene. The CDR3 totals 15 residues. The CDR3 here is CASSRRGLITDTQYF. The CDR3 DNA reads TGCGCCAGCAGCCGAAGGGGACTCATCACAGATACGCAGTATTTT.

This chain links TRBV7-9 with TRBJ1-1, with unresolved D. V dropped 2 bases and J dropped 3 bases, with 13 bases sitting between them. Germline lookup yields CDR1 SEHNR and CDR2 FQNEAQ (reference sequence). The CDR3 consists of 15 residues. CDR3 sequence (DNA): TGTGCCAGCAGCTTAACGTGGCCGCAGGACACTGAAGCTTTCTTT. It yields the protein CASSLTWPQDTEAFF.

This clone has just a few counts. The chain combines TRBV4-1 with TRBJ1-4; possibly TRBD1 for D (5 bases). CDR1 is MGHRA, CDR2 YSYEKL, per germline. This CDR3 has 15 amino acids. The V end was cut by 6 bases, the J end by 5 bases, with 16 bases between. DNA for the CDR3: TGCGCCAGCAGACCTTGGGAGGGGAGGAATGAAAAACTGTTTTTT. The encoded protein is CASRPWEGRNEKLFF.

V usage is TRBV7-9 and J usage is TRBJ1-2; 7 bases agree with TRBD1. The V segment lost 5 bases and the J segment 4 bases; nucleotides outside the gene matches: 13. Germline assignment: CDR1 SEHNR and CDR2 FQNEAQ (reference sequence). This CDR3 is 16 amino acids long. The DNA for the CDR3 is TGTGCCAGCAGCACCCGGACAGGCGAGACCCTCTATGGCTACACCTTC. Residues: CASSTRTGETLYGYTF. The complete variable domain, with remaining parts taken from reference TRBV7-9 and TRBJ1-2, reads DTGVSQNPRHKITKRGQNVTFRCDPISEHNRLYWYRQTLGQGPEFLTYFQNEAQLEKSRLLSDRFSAERPKGSFSTLEIQRTEQGDSAMYLCASSTRTGETLYGYTFGSGTRLTVV.

This clone turned up a few times. CDR3 in amino acids: CASSLLGEVRTEAFF. CDR3 nucleotide sequence: TGTGCCAGCAGCTTATTAGGGGAGGTTCGGACTGAAGCTTTCTTT. The chain couples TRBV9 to TRBJ1-1; tentative D call: TRBD1 (5 bases). The CDR3 has 15 residues. V dropped 4 bases and J dropped 5 bases, with 18 bases sitting between them. CDR1 and CDR2 from the germline V gene are SGDLS and YYNGEE. The full variable domain, its missing parts supplied by reference TRBV9 and TRBJ1-1, is DSGVTQTPKHLITATGQRVTLRCSPRSGDLSVYWYQQSLDQGLQFLIQYYNGEERAKGNILERFSAQQFPDLHSELNLSSLELGDSALYFCASSLLGEVRTEAFFGQGTRLTVV.

The rearrangement joins TRBV2 to TRBJ2-5; TRBD2 matches at 9 bases. In germline, CDR1 is SNHLY, CDR2 FYNNEI. V was pared by 4 bases and J by 4 bases, with 7 bases of the junction left unmatched. The CDR3 consists of 15 residues. Here the CDR3 reads CASSGEGLAAETQYF. As DNA, the CDR3 is TGTGCCAGCAGTGGGGAGGGACTAGCAGCAGAGACCCAGTACTTC.

The rearrangement uses TRBV10-1 and TRBJ2-3, with a possible D match to TRBD1 (6 bases). Germline loops: CDR1 WNHNN, CDR2 SYGVQD (reference sequence). CDR3 size: 12 residues. Between the trimmed V and J ends, which lost 5 bases and 7 bases, there was a span of 10 bases. CDR3 bases: TGCGCCAGCAGTCCTGACAGGAATACGCAGTATTTT. It is translated as CASSPDRNTQYF.

The chain is built from TRBV11-2 and TRBJ2-7, with D possibly being TRBD1 (6 bases). This CDR3 is 17 amino acids long. The germline V gene has CDR1 SGHAT and CDR2 FQNNGV. The V and J ends lost 5 bases and 7 bases respectively, with 27 bases between them. The CDR3 loop is CASSPVGQLRGGGEQYF. CDR3 nucleotides: TGTGCCAGCAGCCCCGTCGGACAGTTAAGAGGGGGTGGGGAGCAGTACTTC.

The rearrangement uses TRBV2 and TRBJ2-1; 7 bases are shared with TRBD2. Germline V gene data show CDR1 as SNHLY and CDR2 as FYNNEI. The CDR3 is 16 residues long. V dropped 8 bases and J dropped 0; count of bases not matched to a gene: 10. The CDR3 region is CASAGRDASSYNEQFF. Here the CDR3 DNA reads TGTGCCAGCGCGGGGAGGGACGCCAGCTCCTACAATGAGCAGTTCTTC.

The chain couples TRBV5-4 to TRBJ1-4, with TRBD1 matching 11 bases. The trim removed 4 bases at V and 5 bases at J, leaving 1 base unmatched. The CDR3 is made up of 14 amino acids. From germline, CDR1 is SGHNT and CDR2 YYREEE (reference sequence). The CDR3 sequence is CASSRDRGNEKLFF. The DNA of the CDR3 is TGTGCCAGCAGCCGGGACAGGGGGAATGAAAAACTGTTTTTT.

The rearrangement links TRBV5-4 to TRBJ2-3; D remains ambiguous. This CDR3 is built from 14 residues. Trimming shortened V by 0 bases and J by 2 bases, and 7 bases separated the two germline ends. Germline V CDR1 and CDR2: SGHNT, YYREEE (reference sequence). Here the CDR3 DNA reads TGTGCCAGCAGCTTGGCCGGAGTCACAGATACGCAGTATTTT. Translated: CASSLAGVTDTQYF. Full variable domain (rest looked up from reference TRBV5-4 and TRBJ2-3): ETGVTQSPTHLIKTRGQQVTLRCSSQSGHNTVSWYQQALGQGPQFIFQYYREEENGRGNFPPRFSGLQFPNYSSELNVNALELDDSALYLCASSLAGVTDTQYFGPGTRLTVL.

V is TRBV6-6 and J is TRBJ1-3; D gene uncertain. The CDR3 length is 14 residues. The germline gives CDR1 MNHNY, CDR2 SVGAGI (reference sequence). Trimming removed 2 bases from V and 0 bases from J, with 5 bases in between. Here the CDR3 reads CASSYQFSGNTIYF. DNA for the CDR3: TGTGCCAGCAGTTACCAGTTCTCTGGAAACACCATATATTTT.

This rearrangement joins TRBV7-9 to TRBJ1-6; TRBD1 is a possible D gene (6 bases). The CDR3 is 15 amino acids. V lost 4 bases, J lost 7 bases, and 14 bases lay in between. CDR1 and CDR2 (germline): SEHNR, FQNEAQ (reference sequence). The CDR3 DNA reads as TGTGCCAGCAGCTCATACGAGGGGGTAAATTCACCCCTCCACTTT. Protein: CASSSYEGVNSPLHF.

This clone was picked up a small number of times. The genes are TRBV4-2 and TRBJ2-5, with D perhaps matching TRBD1 (5 bases). The J call may be mistaken, given a closer DNA end match to TRBJ2-7. CDR3 size: 16 residues. The germline V gene has CDR1 LGHNA and CDR2 YNFKEQ. The CDR3 nucleotides are TGTGCCAGCAGCCAAGATAGGGGCAGCGCCCCCTACGAGCAGTACTTC. Its translation: CASSQDRGSAPYEQYF.

CDR3 residues: CASSQGPRNEQYF. CDR3 DNA: TGCGCCAGCAGCCAAGGACCGAGGAACGAGCAGTACTTC. The chain links TRBV4-3 to TRBJ2-7; no reliable D call. V was shortened by 1 base and J by 5 bases, with 9 bases between the two germline ends. This CDR3 is built from 13 residues. CDR1 and CDR2 (germline): LGHNA, YSLEER.

The chain employs TRBV7-9 and TRBJ1-5; no clear D gene. Trimming cost V 5 bases and J 9 bases, with 29 bases left between them. CDR1 SEHNR and CDR2 FQNEAQ come from the germline V gene (reference sequence). CDR3 length: 18 amino acids. In DNA, the CDR3 is TGTGCCAGCAGCCAACCACTGGGCGTTGGGAAGGACTCGGGGCCCCAGCATTTT. It encodes CASSQPLGVGKDSGPQHF.

The chain couples TRBV5-1 to TRBJ1-6; D unresolved. The CDR3 is 15 amino acids. The ends were cut back, 0 bases at V and 7 bases at J, with 11 bases in the middle. Germline V gene data show CDR1 as SGHRS and CDR2 as YFSETQ. The CDR3 loop reads CASSLVRAENSPLHF. The DNA of the CDR3 is TGCGCCAGCAGCTTGGTGAGAGCGGAGAATTCACCCCTCCACTTT. Full variable domain (remainder filled in from reference TRBV5-1 and TRBJ1-6): KAGVTQTPRYLIKTRGQQVTLSCSPISGHRSVSWYQQTPGQGLQFLFEYFSETQRNKGNFPGRFSGRQFSNSRSEMNVSTLELGDSALYLCASSLVRAENSPLHFGNGTRLTVT.

This chain joins TRBV6-1 and TRBJ1-2, with a possible D match to TRBD1 (5 bases). The V end lost 2 bases, the J end lost 4 bases, and 11 bases lay between the germline ends. Germline V gene data show CDR1 as MNHNS and CDR2 as SASEGT. The length of the CDR3 is 14 residues. This CDR3 reads CASSESGRAYGYTF. CDR3 DNA: TGTGCCAGCAGTGAATCGGGCAGGGCCTATGGCTACACCTTC.